What follows is one T cell receptor (beta chain) and its context. No cognate antigen has been identified for it. Base qualities are not recorded, but no much larger clone differs from it by a single base. The data were taken from a study of blood T cells in healthy people across ages (dated by TCRdb to between 2015 and 2016). About the study as a whole: Template switching captured roughly one uniquely barcoded TCR beta cDNA molecule per two T cells in model experiments. Donors of different ages were randomly distributed across sequencing lanes to avoid experimental bias. The donors were split into four age groups: young (average about 15 years), middle-aged (more than 35), aged (roughly 65) and long-lived (about 82). Age-related changes in TCR beta repertoire diversity were measured in the study by deep sequencing normalized with unique cDNA molecular identifiers. Using the same blood draw, the study looked at two additional independent replicas of 1 million unique cDNA reads for two donors, one aged 18 to 30 and the other aged 80 or older. Paper-wide results and their limitations: Total diversity estimates from one million sequenced T cells were considered lower bounds and underestimates. Since profiling was done on bulk unsorted PBMCs, naive and antigen-experienced compartments could not be conclusively compared. Observed TCR beta diversity correlated strongly with the percentage of naive T cells measured by flow cytometry. Compared with the aged group, the long-lived group had more naive CD4+ T cells, fewer expanded clones and increased TCR diversity, a pattern suggesting age selection. As age increased, observed TCR beta diversity per million T cells dropped in a roughly linear way, and a significant reduction was already evident by age roughly 40. The CMV infection status of donors was not known, potentially confounding age-related changes in expanded clonotypes.

The germline V gene encodes CDR1 LGHNA and CDR2 YNFKEQ. V ends up 4 bases short and J 5 bases short, with an unmatched junction base count of 9. The CDR3 starts with the cysteine, ends with the phenylalanine, and has 15 residues. Of all the DNA, just the CDR3 is kept, 45 bases in frame from base 1. The roughly 37 donors, aged about 6 to 95 years, were systemically healthy Caucasian individuals from Russia. Each donor gave roughly 9.5 milliliters of peripheral blood, collected into EDTA-treated Vacutainer tubes. Ficoll-Paque density-gradient centrifugation was used to isolate PBMCs, with at least 6.5 million per sample. Total RNA, at least 6 micrograms per sample, was extracted from PBMCs with Trizol reagent. For every donor, an aliquot of PBMCs went through flow cytometry to measure the percentages of naive CD45RAhigh/CD27high T cells. The receptor library was made with 5' RACE. TCRdb shows the sequencer as Illumina HiSeq 2500. A second PCR of 7 to 11 cycles was performed with a sample-barcoded 5' primer and a J-beta primer mix. A template-switch 5' adaptor carrying 12 random nucleotides introduced a unique molecular identifier onto each TCR beta cDNA molecule. Each sample yielded at least 3 million CDR3-containing paired-end reads. All of the RNA was converted into first-strand cDNA using the Mint cDNA synthesis kit, with a TRBC-specific oligonucleotide serving as the primer. Following uracil-DNA glycosylase treatment, all cDNA underwent a first 18-cycle PCR with the universal primers M1SS and BC2_uni_R. Turning to the authors' computational methods: For normalization, 1 million high-quality reads were randomly selected from each sample, with every read carrying a distinct molecular identifier. Instead of being binned into consensus sequences, reads with shared molecular identifiers were discarded. MiTCR, with a Q25 quality threshold and the strictest error-elimination algorithm, was used for CDR3 identification, clonotype clustering and error correction. A nonparametric unseen species model with Euler transformation was used to estimate lower-bound total TCR beta diversity. Clones were called with MiXCR by TCRdb after fastp trimmed the public reads at Q25, and only in-frame beta chains were retained. One record per CDR3 amino acid sequence lists the most common genes and DNA. Here the V and J calls rest on TCRdb's processing, not on the authors' analysis. Present in this sample are 850,000 to 1,100,000 distinct CDR3 sequences, roughly two fifths of which were seen just once. The biggest ten clones account for around 13% of the sample.

The sample was blood. The TCR was taken from a man between 18 and 35 years old in good health. Recombination connected TRBV4-2 to TRBJ1-2, with 8 central nucleotides matching TRBD1. The DNA sequence is given as TGTGCCAGCAGCCTTTCCTCAGACAGGGGTTATGGCTACACCTTC. It is translated as CASSLSSDRGYGYTF.